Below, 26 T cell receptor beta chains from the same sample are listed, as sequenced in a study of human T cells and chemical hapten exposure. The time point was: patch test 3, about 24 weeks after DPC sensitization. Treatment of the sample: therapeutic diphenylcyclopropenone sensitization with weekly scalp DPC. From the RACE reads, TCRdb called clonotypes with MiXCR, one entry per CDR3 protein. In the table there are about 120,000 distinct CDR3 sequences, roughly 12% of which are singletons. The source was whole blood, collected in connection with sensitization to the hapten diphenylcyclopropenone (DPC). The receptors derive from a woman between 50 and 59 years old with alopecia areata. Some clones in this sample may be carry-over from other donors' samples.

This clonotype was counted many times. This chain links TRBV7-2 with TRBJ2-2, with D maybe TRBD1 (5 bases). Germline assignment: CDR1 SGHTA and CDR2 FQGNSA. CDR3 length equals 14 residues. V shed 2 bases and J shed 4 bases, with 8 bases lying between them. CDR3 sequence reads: CASSLQGFTGELFF. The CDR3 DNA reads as TGTGCCAGCAGCTTACAGGGTTTCACCGGGGAGCTGTTTTTT. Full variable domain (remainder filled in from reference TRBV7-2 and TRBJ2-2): GAGVSQSPSNKVTEKGKDVELRCDPISGHTALYWYRQSLGQGLEFLIYFQGNSAPDKSGLPSDRFSAERTGGSVSTLTIQRTQQEDSAVYLCASSLQGFTGELFFGEGSRLTVL.

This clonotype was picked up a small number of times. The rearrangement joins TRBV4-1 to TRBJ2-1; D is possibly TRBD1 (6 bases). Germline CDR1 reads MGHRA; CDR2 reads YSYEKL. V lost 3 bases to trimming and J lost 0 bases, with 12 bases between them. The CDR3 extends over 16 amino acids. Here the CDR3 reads CASSHTTGRSYNEQFF. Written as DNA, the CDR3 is TGCGCCAGCAGCCATACGACAGGCCGCTCCTACAATGAGCAGTTCTTC.

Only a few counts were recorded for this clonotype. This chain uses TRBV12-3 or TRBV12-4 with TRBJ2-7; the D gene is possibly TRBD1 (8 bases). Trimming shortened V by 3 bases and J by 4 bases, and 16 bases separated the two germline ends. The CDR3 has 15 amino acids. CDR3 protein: CASSLGGQGAYEQYF. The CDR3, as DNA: TGTGCCAGCAGTTTGGGGGGGCAGGGGGCGTACGAGCAGTACTTC.

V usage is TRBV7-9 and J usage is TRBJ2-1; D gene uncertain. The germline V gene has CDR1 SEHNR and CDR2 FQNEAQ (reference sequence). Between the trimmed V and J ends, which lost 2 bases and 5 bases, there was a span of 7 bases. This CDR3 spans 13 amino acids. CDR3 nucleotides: TGTGCCAGCAGCTTATCCCTTAACAATGAGCAGTTCTTC. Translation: CASSLSLNNEQFF.

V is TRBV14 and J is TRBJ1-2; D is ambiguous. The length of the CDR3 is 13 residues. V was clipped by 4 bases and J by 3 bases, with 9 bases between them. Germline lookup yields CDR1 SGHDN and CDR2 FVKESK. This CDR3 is CASSLIPDYGYTF. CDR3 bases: TGTGCCAGCAGCCTTATCCCAGACTATGGCTACACCTTC.

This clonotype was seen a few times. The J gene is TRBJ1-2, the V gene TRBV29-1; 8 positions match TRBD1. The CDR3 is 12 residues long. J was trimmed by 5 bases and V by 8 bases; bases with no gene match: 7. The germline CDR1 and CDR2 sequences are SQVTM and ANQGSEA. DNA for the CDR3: TGCAGCACCGGACAGGGAGAGTATGGCTACACCTTC. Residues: CSTGQGEYGYTF.

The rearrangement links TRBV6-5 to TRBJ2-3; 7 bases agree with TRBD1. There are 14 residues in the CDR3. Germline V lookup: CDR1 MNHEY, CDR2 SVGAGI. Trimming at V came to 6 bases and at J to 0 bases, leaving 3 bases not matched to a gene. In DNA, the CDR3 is TGTGCCAGCAGGGGACAGCAAAGCACAGATACGCAGTATTTT. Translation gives CASRGQQSTDTQYF.

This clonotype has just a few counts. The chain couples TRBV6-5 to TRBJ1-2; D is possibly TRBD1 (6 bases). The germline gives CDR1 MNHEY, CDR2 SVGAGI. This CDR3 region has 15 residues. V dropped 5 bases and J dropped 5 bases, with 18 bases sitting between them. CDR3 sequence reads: CASSPATGRRYGYTF. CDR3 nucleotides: TGTGCCAGCAGTCCAGCTACAGGGCGGCGGTATGGCTACACCTTC.

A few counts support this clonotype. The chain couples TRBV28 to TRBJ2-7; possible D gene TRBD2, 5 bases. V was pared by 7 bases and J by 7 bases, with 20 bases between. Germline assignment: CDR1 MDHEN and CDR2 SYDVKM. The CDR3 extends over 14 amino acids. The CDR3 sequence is CASTPAGTLGEQYF. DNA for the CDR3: TGTGCCAGCACCCCCGCGGGCACCCTGGGGGAGCAGTACTTC.

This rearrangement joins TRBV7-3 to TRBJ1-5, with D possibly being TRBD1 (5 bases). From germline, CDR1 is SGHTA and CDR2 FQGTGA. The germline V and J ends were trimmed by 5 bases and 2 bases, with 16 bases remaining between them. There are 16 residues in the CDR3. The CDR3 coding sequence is TGTGCCAGCAGCCAGGGCCGGCTTTCGGGCAATCAGCCCCAGCATTTT. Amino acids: CASSQGRLSGNQPQHF.

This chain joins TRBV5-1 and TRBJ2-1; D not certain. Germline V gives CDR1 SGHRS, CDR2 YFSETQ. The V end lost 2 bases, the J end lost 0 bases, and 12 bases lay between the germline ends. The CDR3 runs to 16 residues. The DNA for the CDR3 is TGCGCCAGCAGCTTACTACCCCGGAGCTCCTACAATGAGCAGTTCTTC. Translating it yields CASSLLPRSSYNEQFF. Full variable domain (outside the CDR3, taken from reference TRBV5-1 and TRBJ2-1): KAGVTQTPRYLIKTRGQQVTLSCSPISGHRSVSWYQQTPGQGLQFLFEYFSETQRNKGNFPGRFSGRQFSNSRSEMNVSTLELGDSALYLCASSLLPRSSYNEQFFGPGTRLTVL.

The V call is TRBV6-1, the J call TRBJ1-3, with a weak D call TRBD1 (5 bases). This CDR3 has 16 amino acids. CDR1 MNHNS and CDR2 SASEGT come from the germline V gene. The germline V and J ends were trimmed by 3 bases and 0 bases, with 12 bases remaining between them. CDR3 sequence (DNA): TGTGCCAGCAGTGATCAGGGTCGGAGCTCTGGAAACACCATATATTTT. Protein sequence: CASSDQGRSSGNTIYF.

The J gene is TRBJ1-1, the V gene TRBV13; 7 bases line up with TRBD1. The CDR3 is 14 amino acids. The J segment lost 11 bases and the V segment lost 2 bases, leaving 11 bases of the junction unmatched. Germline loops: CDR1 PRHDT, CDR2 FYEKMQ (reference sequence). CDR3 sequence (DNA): TGTGCCAGCAGCTTATCAGGGGCGCAGGGGGTCGCTTTCTTT. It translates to CASSLSGAQGVAFF.

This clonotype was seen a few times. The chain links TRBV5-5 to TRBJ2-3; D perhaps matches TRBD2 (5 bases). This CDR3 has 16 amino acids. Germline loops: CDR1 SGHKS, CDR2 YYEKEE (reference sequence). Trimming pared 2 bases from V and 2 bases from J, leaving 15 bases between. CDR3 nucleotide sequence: TGTGCCAGCAGCTTCTTCCAGCGGAGAAACACAGATACGCAGTATTTT. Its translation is CASSFFQRRNTDTQYF.

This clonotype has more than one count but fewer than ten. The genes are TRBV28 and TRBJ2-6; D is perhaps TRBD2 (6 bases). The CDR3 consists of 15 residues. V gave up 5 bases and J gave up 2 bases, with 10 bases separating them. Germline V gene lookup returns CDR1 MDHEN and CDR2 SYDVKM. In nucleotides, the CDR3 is TGTGCCAGCAGTACGGGGACTGCTGGGGCCAACGTCCTGACTTTC. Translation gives CASSTGTAGANVLTF. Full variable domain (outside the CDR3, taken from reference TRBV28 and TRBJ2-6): DVKVTQSSRYLVKRTGEKVFLECVQDMDHENMFWYRQDPGLGLRLIYFSYDVKMKEKGDIPEGYSVSREKKERFSLILESASTNQTSMYLCASSTGTAGANVLTFGAGSRLTVL.

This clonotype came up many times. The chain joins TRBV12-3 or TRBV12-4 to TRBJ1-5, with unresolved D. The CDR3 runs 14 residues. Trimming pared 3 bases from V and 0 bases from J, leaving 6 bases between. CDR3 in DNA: TGTGCCAGCAGTTTGGCGGGTAGCAATCAGCCCCAGCATTTT. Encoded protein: CASSLAGSNQPQHF.

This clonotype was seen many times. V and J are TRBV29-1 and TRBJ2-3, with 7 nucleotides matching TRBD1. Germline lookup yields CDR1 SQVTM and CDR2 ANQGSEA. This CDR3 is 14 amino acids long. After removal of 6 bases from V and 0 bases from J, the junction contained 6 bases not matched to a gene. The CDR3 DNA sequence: TGCAGCGTCAGACAGGGAACAAGCACAGATACGCAGTATTTT. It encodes CSVRQGTSTDTQYF.

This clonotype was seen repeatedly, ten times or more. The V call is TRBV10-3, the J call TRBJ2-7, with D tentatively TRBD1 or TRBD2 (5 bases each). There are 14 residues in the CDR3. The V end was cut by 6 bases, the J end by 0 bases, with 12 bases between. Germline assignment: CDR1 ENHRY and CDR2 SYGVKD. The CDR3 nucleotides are TGTGCCATCAGCCGGGACGCGAGCTCCTACGAGCAGTACTTC. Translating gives CAISRDASSYEQYF.

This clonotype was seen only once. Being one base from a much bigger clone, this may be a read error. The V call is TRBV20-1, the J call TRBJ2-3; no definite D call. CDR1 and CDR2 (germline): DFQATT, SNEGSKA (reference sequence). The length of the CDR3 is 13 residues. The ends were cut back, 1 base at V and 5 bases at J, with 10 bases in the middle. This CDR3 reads CSARVVGGDTQYF. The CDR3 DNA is TGCAGTGCTAGAGTGGTAGGCGGAGATACGCAGTATTTT.

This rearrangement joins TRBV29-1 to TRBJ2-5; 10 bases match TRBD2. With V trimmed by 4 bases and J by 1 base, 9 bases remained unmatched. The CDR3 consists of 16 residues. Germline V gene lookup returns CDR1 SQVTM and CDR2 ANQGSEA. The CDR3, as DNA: TGCAGCGTTGGAGCACTAGCGGGAAAACCCCAAGAGACCCAGTACTTC. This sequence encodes CSVGALAGKPQETQYF.

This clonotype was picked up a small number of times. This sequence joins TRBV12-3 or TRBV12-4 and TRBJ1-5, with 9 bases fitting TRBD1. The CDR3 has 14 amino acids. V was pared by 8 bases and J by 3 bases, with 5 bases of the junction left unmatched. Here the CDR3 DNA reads TGTGCCAGCGGGGGGACAGGGAACAATCAGCCCCAGCATTTT. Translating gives CASGGTGNNQPQHF.

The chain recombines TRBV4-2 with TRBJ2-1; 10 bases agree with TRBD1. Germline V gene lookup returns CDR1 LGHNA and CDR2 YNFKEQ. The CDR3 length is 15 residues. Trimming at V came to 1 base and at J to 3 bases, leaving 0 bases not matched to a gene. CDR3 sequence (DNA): TGTGCCAGCAGCCAAGGGACAGGGGGCTACAATGAGCAGTTCTTC. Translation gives CASSQGTGGYNEQFF.

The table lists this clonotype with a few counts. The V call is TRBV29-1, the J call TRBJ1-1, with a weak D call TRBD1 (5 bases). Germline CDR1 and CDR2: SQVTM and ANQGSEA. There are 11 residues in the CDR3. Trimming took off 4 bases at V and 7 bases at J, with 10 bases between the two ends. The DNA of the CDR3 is TGCAGCGTTGGGGGGGGGATTGAAGCTTTCTTT. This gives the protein CSVGGGIEAFF.

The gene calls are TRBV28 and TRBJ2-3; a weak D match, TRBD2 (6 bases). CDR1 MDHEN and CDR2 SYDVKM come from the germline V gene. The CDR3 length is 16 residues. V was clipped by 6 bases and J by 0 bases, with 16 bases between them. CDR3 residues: CASSPNDGRSTDTQYF. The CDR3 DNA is TGTGCCAGCAGCCCCAACGACGGGAGAAGCACAGATACGCAGTATTTT.

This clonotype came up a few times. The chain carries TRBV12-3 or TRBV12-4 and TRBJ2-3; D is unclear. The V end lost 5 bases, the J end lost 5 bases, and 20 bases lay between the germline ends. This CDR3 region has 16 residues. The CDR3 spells CASSNPPSRAKDTQYF. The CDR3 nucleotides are TGTGCCAGCAGTAACCCACCTTCGAGAGCCAAAGATACGCAGTATTTT.

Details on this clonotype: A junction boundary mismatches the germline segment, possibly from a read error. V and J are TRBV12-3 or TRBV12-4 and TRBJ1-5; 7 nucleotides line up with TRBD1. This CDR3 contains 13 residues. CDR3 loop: CASSQQGNQPQNF. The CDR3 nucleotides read TGTGCCAGCAGCCAACAGGGGAATCAGCCCCAGAATTTT.